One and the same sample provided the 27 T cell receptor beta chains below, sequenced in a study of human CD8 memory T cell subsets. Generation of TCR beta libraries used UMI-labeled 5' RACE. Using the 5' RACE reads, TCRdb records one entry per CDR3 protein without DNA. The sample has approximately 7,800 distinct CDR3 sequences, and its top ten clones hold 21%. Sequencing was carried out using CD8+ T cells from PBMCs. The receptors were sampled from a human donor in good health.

The CDR3 reads CASSLLAGVSVDNEQFF. The J gene is TRBJ2-1, the V gene TRBV7-6; TCRdb's assignment of TRBD2 cannot be checked, as there is no DNA. The CDR3 has 17 residues. CDR1 and CDR2 from the germline V gene are SGHVS and FNYEAQ.

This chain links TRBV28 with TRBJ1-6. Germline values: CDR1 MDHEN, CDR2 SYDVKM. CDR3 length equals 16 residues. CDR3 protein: CASLRLGGSYNSPLHF.

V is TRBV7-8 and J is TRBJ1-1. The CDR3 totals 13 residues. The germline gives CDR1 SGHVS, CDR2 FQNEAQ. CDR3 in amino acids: CASSSPGNTEAFF. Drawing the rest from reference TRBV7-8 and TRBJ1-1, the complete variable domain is GAGVSQSPRYKVAKRGQDVALRCDPISGHVSLFWYQQALGQGPEFLTYFQNEAQLDKSGLPSDRFFAERPEGSVSTLKIQRTQQEDSAVYLCASSSPGNTEAFFGQGTRLTVV.

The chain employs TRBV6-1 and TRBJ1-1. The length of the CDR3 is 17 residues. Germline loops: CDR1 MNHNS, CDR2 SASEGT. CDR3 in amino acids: CASRGSPIGEGNTEAFF.

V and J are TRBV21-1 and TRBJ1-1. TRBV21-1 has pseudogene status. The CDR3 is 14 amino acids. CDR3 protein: CASSKDCSYTEAFF.

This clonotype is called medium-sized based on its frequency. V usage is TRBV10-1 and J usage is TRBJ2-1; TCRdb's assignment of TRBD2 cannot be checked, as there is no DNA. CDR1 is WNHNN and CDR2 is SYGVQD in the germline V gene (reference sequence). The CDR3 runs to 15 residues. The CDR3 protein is CASSRDLSSYNEQFF.

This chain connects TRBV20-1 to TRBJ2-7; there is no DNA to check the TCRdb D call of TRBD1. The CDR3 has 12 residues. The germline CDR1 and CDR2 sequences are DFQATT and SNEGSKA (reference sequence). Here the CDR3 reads CSARERDYEQYF.

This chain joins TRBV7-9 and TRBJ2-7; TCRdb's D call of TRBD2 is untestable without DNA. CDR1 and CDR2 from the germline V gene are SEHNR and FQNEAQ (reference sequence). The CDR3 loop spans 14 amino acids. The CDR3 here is CASSPLAASYEQYF.

The CDR3 region is CASSLGDYEQYF. V and J are TRBV7-8 and TRBJ2-7. Germline-derived CDR1 and CDR2 are SGHVS and FQNEAQ. This CDR3 contains 12 residues. Variable domain in full (rest from reference TRBV7-8 and TRBJ2-7): GAGVSQSPRYKVAKRGQDVALRCDPISGHVSLFWYQQALGQGPEFLTYFQNEAQLDKSGLPSDRFFAERPEGSVSTLKIQRTQQEDSAVYLCASSLGDYEQYFGPGTRLTVT.

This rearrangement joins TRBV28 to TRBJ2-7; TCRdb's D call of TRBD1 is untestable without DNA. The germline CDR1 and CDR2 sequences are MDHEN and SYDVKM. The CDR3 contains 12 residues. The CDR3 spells CASSIRGYEQYF.

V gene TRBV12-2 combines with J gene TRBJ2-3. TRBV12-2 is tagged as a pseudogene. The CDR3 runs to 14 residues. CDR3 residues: CASRFALSLDTQYF.

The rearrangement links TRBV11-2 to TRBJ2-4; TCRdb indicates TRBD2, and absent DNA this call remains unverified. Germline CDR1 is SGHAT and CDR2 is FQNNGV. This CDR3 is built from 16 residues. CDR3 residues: CASSLGTSGAENIQYF.

CDR3 loop: CSARDPGTSGIEQYF. The rearrangement uses TRBV20-1 and TRBJ2-7; the D call from TCRdb, TRBD2, cannot be confirmed without DNA. Germline values: CDR1 DFQATT, CDR2 SNEGSKA (reference sequence). This CDR3 spans 15 amino acids.

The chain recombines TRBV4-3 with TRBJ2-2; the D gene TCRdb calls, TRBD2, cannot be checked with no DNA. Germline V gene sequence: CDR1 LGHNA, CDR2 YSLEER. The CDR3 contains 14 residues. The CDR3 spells CASSPPSGTGELFF.

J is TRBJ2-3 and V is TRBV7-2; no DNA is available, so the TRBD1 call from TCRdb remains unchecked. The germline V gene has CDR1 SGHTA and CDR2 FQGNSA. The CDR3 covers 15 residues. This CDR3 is CASSLTGGAGDTQYF.

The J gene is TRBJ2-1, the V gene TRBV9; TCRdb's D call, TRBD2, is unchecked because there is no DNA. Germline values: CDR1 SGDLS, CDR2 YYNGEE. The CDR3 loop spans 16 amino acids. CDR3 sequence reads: CASSVGASASYNEQFF.

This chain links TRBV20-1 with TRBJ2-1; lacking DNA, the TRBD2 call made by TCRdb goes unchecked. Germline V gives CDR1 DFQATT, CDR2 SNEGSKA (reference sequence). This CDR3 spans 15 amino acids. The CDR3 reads CSANPGTSSYNEQFF.

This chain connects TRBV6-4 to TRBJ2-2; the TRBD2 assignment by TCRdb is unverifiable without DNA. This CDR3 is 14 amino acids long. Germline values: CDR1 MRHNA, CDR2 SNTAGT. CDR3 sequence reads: CASSEDGGTGELFF.

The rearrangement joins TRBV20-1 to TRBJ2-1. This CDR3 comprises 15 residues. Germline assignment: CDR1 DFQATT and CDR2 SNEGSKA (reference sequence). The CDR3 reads CSARTAGGTYNEQFF.

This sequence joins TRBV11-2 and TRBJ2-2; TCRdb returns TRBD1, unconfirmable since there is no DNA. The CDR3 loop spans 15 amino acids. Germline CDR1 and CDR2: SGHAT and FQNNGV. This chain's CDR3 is CASSFQVGTTGELFF.

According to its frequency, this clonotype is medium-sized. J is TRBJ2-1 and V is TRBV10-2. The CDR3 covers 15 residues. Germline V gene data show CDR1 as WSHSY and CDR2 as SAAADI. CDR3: CASSESGGSYNEQFF.

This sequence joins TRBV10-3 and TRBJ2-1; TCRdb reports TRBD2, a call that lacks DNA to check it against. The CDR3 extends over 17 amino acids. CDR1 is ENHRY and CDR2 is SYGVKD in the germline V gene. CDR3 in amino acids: CAISESGLASSYNEQFF.

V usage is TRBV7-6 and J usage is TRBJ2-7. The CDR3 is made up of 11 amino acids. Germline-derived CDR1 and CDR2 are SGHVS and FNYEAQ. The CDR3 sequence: CASSSDGEQYF. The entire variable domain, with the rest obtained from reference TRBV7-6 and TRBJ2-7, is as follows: GAGVSQSPRYKVTKRGQDVALRCDPISGHVSLYWYRQALGQGPEFLTYFNYEAQQDKSGLPNDRFSAERPEGSISTLTIQRTEQRDSAMYRCASSSDGEQYFGPGTRLTVT.

The CDR3 sequence is CASSLEGNTQYF. The chain has TRBV5-4 and TRBJ2-3. The CDR3 runs to 12 residues. Germline CDR1 is SGHNT and CDR2 is YYREEE (reference sequence).

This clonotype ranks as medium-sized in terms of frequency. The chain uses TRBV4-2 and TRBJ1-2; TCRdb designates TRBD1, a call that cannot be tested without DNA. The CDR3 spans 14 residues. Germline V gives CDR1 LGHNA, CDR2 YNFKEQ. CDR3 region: CASSPQGAGDGYTF.

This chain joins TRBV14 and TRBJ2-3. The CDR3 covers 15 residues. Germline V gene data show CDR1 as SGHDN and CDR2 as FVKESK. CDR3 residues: CASSRENLGPDTQYF.

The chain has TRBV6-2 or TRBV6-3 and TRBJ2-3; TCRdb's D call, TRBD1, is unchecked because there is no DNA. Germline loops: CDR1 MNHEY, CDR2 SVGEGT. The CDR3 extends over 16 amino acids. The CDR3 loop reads CASSLDRGRYADTQYF.